These T cell receptor beta chains were read from a single sample in a study of T cells in Graves' hyperthyroidism and ophthalmopathy. Via MiXCR, TCRdb re-called the multiplex PCR reads, giving one row per CDR3 protein. Here the sample spans roughly 400,000 distinct CDR3 sequences, approximately 15% being singletons. Input material: blood. These TCRs come from a young woman with Graves' hyperthyroidism that later progressed to Graves' ophthalmopathy. Each CDR3 is given with its conserved first and last residue. A D gene is named only where the DNA matches it firmly. Not every row has a clone size; where given, it reads once, few, many or a size class.

d_gene	j_gene	abundance	v_gene	CDR3aa	CDR3nt
-	TRBJ1-1	few	TRBV14	CASSQAGWYGTEAFF	TGTGCCAGCAGCCAAGCTGGGTGGTACGGCACTGAAGCTTTCTTT
TRBD1	TRBJ2-7	once	TRBV5-4	CASSYPGQGAYEQCF	TGTGCCAGCAGTTATCCGGGACAGGGGGCCTACGAGCAGTGCTTC
-	TRBJ2-7	-	TRBV27	CASSFEGPSYEQYF	TGTGCCAGCAGTTTCGAGGGGCCCTCCTACGAGCAGTACTTC
-	TRBJ1-2	many	TRBV27	CASSPWDGGYGYTF	TGTGCCAGCAGTCCTTGGGACGGGGGCTATGGCTACACCTTC
-	TRBJ2-3	-	TRBV12-3/TRBV12-4	CASSASRDTQYF	TGTGCCAGCAGTGCCAGCCGGGATACGCAGTATTTT
-	TRBJ2-1	few	TRBV19	CASSIDRAREQFF	TGTGCCAGTAGTATAGACCGCGCGAGGGAGCAGTTCTTC
-	TRBJ1-1	many	TRBV6-6	CASSYSRDLTEAFF	TGTGCCAGCAGTTACTCACGGGATTTAACTGAAGCTTTCTTT
-	TRBJ1-5	many	TRBV28	CASSFIAGDQPQHF	TGTGCCAGCAGTTTCATAGCAGGGGACCAGCCCCAGCATTTT
TRBD1	TRBJ1-2	many	TRBV3-1	CASSSGQGVNYGYTF	TGTGCCAGCAGCTCCGGACAGGGTGTCAACTATGGCTACACCTTC
-	TRBJ1-5	many	TRBV20-1	CSASQSNQPQHF	TGCAGTGCTAGTCAGAGCAATCAGCCCCAGCATTTT
-	TRBJ2-1	-	TRBV9	CASSISRGQGFLAGSNEQFF	TGTGCCAGCAGCATTAGTAGGGGACAGGGTTTCTTAGCGGGGAGCAATGAGCAGTTCTTC
-	TRBJ1-1	few	TRBV5-5	CASSLARVFGGTEAFF	TGTGCCAGCAGCTTGGCCAGGGTGTTTGGGGGAACTGAAGCTTTCTTT
-	TRBJ2-4	many	TRBV12-3/TRBV12-4	CASSLGSLLAKNIQYF	TGTGCCAGCAGTTTAGGGAGCCTGCTAGCCAAAAACATTCAGTACTTC
-	TRBJ2-7	-	TRBV24-1	CATSDFRSSEQYF	TGTGCCACCAGTGATTTTCGGAGTTCCGAGCAGTACTTC
TRBD2	TRBJ2-3	-	TRBV9	CASSVAGTSRHTQYF	TGTGCCAGCAGCGTAGCCGGGACTAGCCGCCATACGCAGTATTTT
-	TRBJ2-1	many	TRBV6-2/TRBV6-3	CASSYTAGALYEQFF	TGTGCCAGCAGTTACACGGCCGGCGCGTTGTATGAGCAGTTCTTC
TRBD1	TRBJ2-2	many	TRBV12-3/TRBV12-4	CASSWTGNTGELFF	TGTGCCAGCAGTTGGACAGGGAACACCGGGGAGCTGTTTTTT
TRBD1	TRBJ2-1	-	TRBV11-2	CASSFNRDRRAHEQFF	TGTGCCAGCAGCTTTAACCGGGACAGGAGGGCTCATGAGCAGTTCTTC
-	TRBJ1-1	many	TRBV5-1	CASSLGRSKADTEAFF	TGCGCCAGCAGCTTGGGGAGAAGTAAAGCGGACACTGAAGCTTTCTTT
TRBD1	TRBJ2-4	few	TRBV3-1	CASSSQGAGNIRYF	TGTGCCAGCAGCTCTCAGGGGGCGGGAAACATTCGGTACTTC
-	TRBJ1-1	-	TRBV9	CASSAGTVGEAFF	TGTGCCAGCAGCGCCGGGACTGTTGGAGAAGCTTTCTTT
TRBD2	TRBJ2-5	-	TRBV5-1	CASGQAGPGGETQYF	TGCGCCAGCGGGCAAGCGGGACCAGGTGGGGAGACCCAGTACTTC
-	TRBJ1-1	many	TRBV20-1	CSAAPTGRTEAFF	TGCAGTGCCGCCCCCACAGGGCGCACTGAAGCTTTCTTT
-	TRBJ2-5	few	TRBV7-8	CASSFSSGVGTQYF	TGTGCCAGCAGCTTTTCCAGCGGAGTAGGGACCCAGTACTTC
-	TRBJ2-3	-	TRBV5-7	CASSCPGQGKSSTDTQYF	TGTGCCAGCAGCTGCCCCGGCCAGGGTAAATCTAGCACAGATACGCAGTATTTT
TRBD2	TRBJ2-3	few	TRBV24-1	CATSGTSGSSDTQYF	TGTGCCACCAGTGGGACTAGCGGGAGCTCAGATACGCAGTATTTT
TRBD2	TRBJ2-7	-	TRBV7-9	CASSSGGGSLAGVSHYEQYF	TGTGCCAGCAGCTCCGGGGGGGGGTCCCTAGCGGGAGTTTCACACTACGAGCAGTACTTC
TRBD2	TRBJ2-5	many	TRBV12-3/TRBV12-4	CASTAGTSGYQETQYF	TGTGCCAGCACCGCCGGGACTAGCGGCTACCAAGAGACCCAGTACTTC
-	TRBJ2-1	many	TRBV12-5	CASGSRVLAPNEQFF	TGTGCTAGTGGTTCTAGGGTCCTCGCCCCCAATGAGCAGTTCTTC
-	TRBJ1-2	many	TRBV5-5	CASSLGQGLVSYGYTF	TGTGCCAGCAGCTTGGGGCAGGGCCTGGTCTCCTATGGCTACACCTTC
-	TRBJ1-4	-	TRBV2	CASSIYQGNEKLFF	TGTGCCAGCAGCATTTACCAGGGCAATGAAAAACTGTTTTTT
TRBD1	TRBJ1-6	many	TRBV7-6	CASSRQGESPLHF	TGTGCCAGCAGTAGGCAGGGGGAATCACCCCTCCACTTT
TRBD1	TRBJ1-1	many	TRBV20-1	CSATRTGKTEAFF	TGCAGTGCTACCCGGACAGGCAAGACTGAAGCTTTCTTT
-	TRBJ2-7	few	TRBV4-1	CASSQGGALGGMMSEQYF	TGCGCCAGCAGCCAAGGGGGGGCTCTGGGCGGGATGATGAGCGAGCAGTACTTC
-	TRBJ1-1	-	TRBV19	CASSPYFPLASNTEAFF	TGTGCCAGTAGTCCTTACTTCCCGTTAGCCTCGAACACTGAAGCTTTCTTT
TRBD1	TRBJ2-7	many	TRBV5-5	CASSTSDRDHEQYF	TGTGCCAGCAGCACATCCGACAGGGATCACGAGCAGTACTTC
-	TRBJ2-1	many	TRBV2	CASSEGSYNEQFF	TGTGCCAGCAGTGAAGGGTCATACAATGAGCAGTTCTTC